This paragraph reports one TCR beta chain. Antigen unknown. The data are from a study of shared clonotypes between healthy human individuals. This CDR3 comprises 13 residues. CDR1 is SNHLY and CDR2 is FYNNEI in the germline V gene. Trimming removed 4 bases from V and 5 bases from J, with 10 bases in between. General study points: When naive CD4 clonotypes were compared across a handful of donors, approximately 5% were shared.

Clones were read by immunoSEQ multiplex PCR, and TCRdb kept only the in-frame ones, dropping some. Seen here are approximately 2,300,000 clones, less than 95% observed once, and the top ten hold about 0.36%. The receptor was isolated from a man younger than 35 in good health. Some clones in this sample may be carry-over from other donors' samples. V and J are TRBV2 and TRBJ2-3; D is perhaps TRBD1 or TRBD2 (5 bases each). The material sequenced was naive CD4+ T cells from PBMCs. Subset in this sample: CD45RA+ positively selected. CDR3 region: CASSGGSIDTQYF. The CDR3 nucleotides are TGTGCCAGCAGTGGGGGGAGTATAGATACGCAGTATTTT. Supplemented by reference TRBV2 and TRBJ2-3, the full variable domain reads EPEVTQTPSHQVTQMGQEVILRCVPISNHLYFYWYRQILGQKVEFLVSFYNNEISEKSEIFDDQFSVERPDGSNFTLKIRSTKLEDSAMYFCASSGGSIDTQYFGPGTRLTVL.